This is a list of T cell receptor beta chains from one sample in a study of blood T cell repertoires in COVID-19. Measured with immunoSEQ multiplex PCR; TCRdb has only the in-frame clones, and not every one. The sample includes fewer than 35,000 clones, about 91% of them seen just once. Material for sequencing was peripheral blood. The receptors derive from an elderly man with acute or convalescent COVID-19. Each CDR3 is given with its conserved first and last residue. D genes are given only for firm matches. Clone sizes are given selectively: once, few, many, or a class where the clone is expanded.

j_gene,v_gene,abundance,d_gene,CDR3aa,CDR3nt
TRBJ1-1,TRBV18,once,.,CASSPPSGSRTEAFF,TGTGCCAGCTCACCACCATCGGGGTCACGCACTGAAGCTTTCTTT
TRBJ1-1,TRBV5-1,.,.,CASSATGNTEAFF,TGCGCCAGCAGCGCGACAGGGAACACTGAAGCTTTCTTT
TRBJ1-5,TRBV27,.,TRBD1,CASSPTGLNQPQHF,TGTGCCAGCAGCCCGACAGGGCTCAATCAGCCCCAGCATTTT
TRBJ2-7,TRBV13,.,TRBD2,CASSSWLAGSYEQYF,TGTGCCAGCAGTTCTTGGCTAGCGGGAAGCTACGAGCAGTACTTC
TRBJ2-7,TRBV11-2,.,.,CASLLANRYEQYF,TGTGCCAGCCTCCTAGCGAACCGCTACGAGCAGTACTTC
TRBJ2-7,TRBV28,.,.,CASSPPYSALSYEQYF,TGTGCCAGCAGCCCCCCGTATAGCGCCCTTTCCTACGAGCAGTACTTC
TRBJ1-1,TRBV6-1,.,.,CASSESRNTEAFF,TGTGCCAGCAGTGAGTCCCGGAACACTGAAGCTTTCTTT
TRBJ2-4,TRBV19,.,.,CASSLAAAKNIQYF,TGTGCCAGTAGCTTAGCGGCAGCCAAAAACATTCAGTACTTC
TRBJ2-1,TRBV7-9,.,.,CASRPNFGQPYNEQFF,TGTGCCAGCAGACCGAACTTCGGACAGCCCTACAATGAGCAGTTCTTC
TRBJ2-7,TRBV6-2/TRBV6-3,.,.,CASSTEQGESRYEQYF,TGTGCCAGCAGCACCGAACAGGGAGAGAGCAGGTACGAGCAGTACTTC
TRBJ1-6,TRBV2,.,.,CASSGAVNSPLHF,TGTGCCAGCAGTGGGGCCGTGAATTCACCCCTCCACTTT
TRBJ2-7,TRBV5-1,.,TRBD1,CASSLYLRDRNYEQYF,TGCGCCAGCAGCTTGTACCTCCGGGACAGAAACTACGAGCAGTACTTC
TRBJ1-1,TRBV11-2,.,TRBD1,CASRRTGPEAFF,TGTGCCAGCAGGAGGACAGGGCCTGAAGCTTTCTTT
TRBJ1-4,TRBV5-6,.,.,CASSSSGEKLFF,TGTGCCAGCAGCTCCTCCGGGGAAAAACTGTTTTTT
TRBJ1-6,TRBV21-1,.,.,CASSKEGRGQGSPLHF,TGTGCCAGCAGCAAAGAGGGCAGGGGGCAGGGTTCACCCCTCCACTTT
TRBJ1-4,TRBV11-1,.,TRBD1,CASSRQGPDEKLFF,TGTGCCAGCAGCCGACAGGGTCCGGACGAAAAACTGTTTTTT
TRBJ1-2,TRBV7-9,few,TRBD1,CASSRGQGVGYTF,TGTGCCAGCAGCAGGGGACAGGGGGTTGGCTACACCTTC
TRBJ2-1,TRBV7-2,.,TRBD2,CASSLREGLENEQFF,TGTGCCAGCAGCTTGCGGGAGGGCCTGGAGAATGAGCAGTTCTTC
TRBJ1-1,TRBV19,once,TRBD1,CASSPDRVTEAFF,TGTGCCAGTAGTCCGGACAGGGTAACTGAAGCTTTCTTT
TRBJ1-1,TRBV7-9,.,TRBD1,CASSLVGGAGEAFF,TGTGCCAGCAGCTTAGTAGGGGGCGCAGGTGAAGCTTTCTTT
TRBJ2-3,TRBV29-1,.,.,CSARTPGTDTQYF,TGCAGCGCCCGGACTCCAGGCACAGATACGCAGTATTTT
TRBJ1-1,TRBV28,.,TRBD1,CASGAPQGESTEAFF,TGTGCCAGCGGAGCACCACAGGGGGAATCCACTGAAGCTTTCTTT
TRBJ2-5,TRBV19,once,TRBD1,CASKRDRGEETQYF,TGTGCCAGTAAAAGGGACAGGGGTGAAGAGACCCAGTACTTC
TRBJ1-1,TRBV12-3/TRBV12-4,.,.,CASSLGLATEAFF,TGTGCCAGCAGTTTAGGTCTAGCCACTGAAGCTTTCTTT
TRBJ1-5,TRBV19,.,.,CASRKTSTTYSNQPQHF,TGTGCCAGTAGGAAAACCTCGACAACCTATAGCAATCAGCCCCAGCATTTT
TRBJ1-3,TRBV18,.,TRBD1,CASSSRGPLSGNTIYF,TGTGCCAGCTCATCCAGGGGGCCCCTCTCTGGAAACACCATATATTTT
TRBJ2-7,TRBV3-1/TRBV3-2,.,.,CASSQDPPYYEQYF,TGTGCCAGCAGCCAAGATCCCCCCTACTACGAGCAGTACTTC
TRBJ1-3,TRBV28,once,.,CASSLLGGVSGNTIYF,TGTGCCAGCAGTTTACTGGGGGGGGTCTCTGGAAACACCATATATTTT
TRBJ1-6,TRBV7-2,.,.,CASSLREDSPLHF,TGTGCCAGCAGCCTTAGGGAGGACTCACCCCTCCACTTT
TRBJ1-4,TRBV7-2,once,.,CASSWVGGTTNEKLFF,TGTGCCAGCAGCTGGGTAGGAGGGACCACTAATGAAAAACTGTTTTTT
TRBJ2-2,TRBV12-3/TRBV12-4,.,.,CASRPTGTGELFF,TGTGCCAGCAGACCGACTGGTACCGGGGAGCTGTTTTTT
TRBJ1-5,TRBV19,.,.,CASSIQGEGRPQHF,TGTGCCAGTAGTATTCAAGGGGAGGGACGGCCCCAGCATTTT
TRBJ2-2,TRBV11-3,.,TRBD2,CASSGAGTSGTGELFF,TGTGCCAGCAGCGGAGCCGGGACTAGCGGCACCGGGGAGCTGTTTTTT
TRBJ2-2,TRBV27,.,TRBD2,CASSLFSGRAKILVRELFF,TGTGCCAGCAGTTTATTCAGCGGGAGGGCGAAAATCCTGGTGCGGGAGCTGTTTTTT
TRBJ2-7,TRBV18,.,TRBD2,CASSQTSGSSYEQYF,TGTGCCAGCTCTCAGACTAGCGGGAGCTCCTACGAGCAGTACTTC
TRBJ2-2,TRBV13,.,TRBD1,CASSSRQGSGELFF,TGTGCCAGCAGCTCAAGACAGGGCTCGGGGGAGCTGTTTTTT
TRBJ1-2,TRBV27,.,TRBD1,CASSQSGQIAIGYTF,TGTGCCAGCAGCCAATCGGGACAGATAGCTATCGGCTACACCTTC
TRBJ1-5,TRBV28,.,TRBD1,CASSLSGTGGFSSQHF,TGTGCCAGCAGTTTATCGGGAACAGGGGGGTTTTCAAGCCAGCATTTT
TRBJ1-2,TRBV27,.,.,CASSPYAQGGYTF,TGTGCCAGCAGTCCTTACGCCCAGGGCGGCTACACCTTC
TRBJ2-7,TRBV9,.,TRBD2,CASSVTPAGAYEQYF,TGTGCCAGCAGCGTAACCCCAGCGGGAGCCTACGAGCAGTACTTC
TRBJ2-7,TRBV5-1,.,TRBD2,CASSKIAGDAVYEQYF,TGCGCCAGCAGCAAAATAGCGGGAGATGCGGTCTACGAGCAGTACTTC
TRBJ2-7,TRBV5-1,once,TRBD2,CASSLASGGYEQYF,TGCGCCAGCAGCTTGGCTTCGGGAGGTTACGAGCAGTACTTC
TRBJ2-7,TRBV19,.,TRBD1,CASSPGTGTYEQYF,TGTGCCAGTAGTCCGGGGACAGGGACCTACGAGCAGTACTTC
TRBJ2-1,TRBV20-1,once,TRBD2,CSASRRAAGAYNEQFF,TGCAGTGCTAGTCGTAGGGCAGCGGGGGCCTACAATGAGCAGTTCTTC
TRBJ2-7,TRBV5-1,once,.,CASSSGLRGTYEQYF,TGCGCCAGCAGCTCCGGATTACGCGGAACCTACGAGCAGTACTTC
TRBJ2-1,TRBV7-6,.,.,CASSPGTNEQFF,TGTGCCAGCAGCCCGGGTACCAATGAGCAGTTCTTC
TRBJ1-1,TRBV24-1,.,TRBD1,CATDRARRRWNTEAFF,TGTGCCACGGACAGGGCGAGGAGACGATGGAACACTGAAGCTTTCTTT
TRBJ2-1,TRBV7-9,.,TRBD2,CASSLSGRAYEQFF,TGTGCCAGCAGCCTTAGCGGGAGGGCCTACGAGCAGTTCTTC
TRBJ2-1,TRBV3-1/TRBV3-2,.,TRBD2,CASSQSRTSVNEQFF,TGTGCCAGCAGCCAATCTAGGACTAGTGTGAATGAGCAGTTCTTC
TRBJ2-5,TRBV6-5,.,.,CASSYRTKAWAQYF,TGTGCCAGCAGTTACCGGACTAAAGCATGGGCCCAGTACTTC
TRBJ1-4,TRBV20-1,.,.,CSASLRQREKLFF,TGCAGTGCTAGTCTGAGGCAGCGAGAAAAACTGTTTTTT